What follows describes a single T cell receptor (beta chain). In its sample, this clone was seen once. Its antigen remains undetermined. No per-base quality is available; no much larger clone lies one base away. Including the terminal cysteine and phenylalanine, the CDR3 comprises 12 residues. Only CDR3 DNA is held: 36 bases, read in frame from base 1. CDR1 and CDR2, per the germline V gene (reference sequence), are SEHNR and FQNEAQ. Deletion took 8 bases off V and 3 bases off J, with a span of 7 bases between the germline ends. The immunoSEQ Assay, a bias-controlled multiplex PCR, was used to amplify TCRbeta CDR3 regions from genomic DNA. The study's processing was this. Within the assay, amplification of reference gene primers was used to estimate how many nucleated cells each sample contained. To quantify the absolute abundance of each unique TCRbeta CDR3 rearrangement, sequence reads were collapsed and filtered. Productive Simpson clonality was computed per sample as the square root of Simpson's diversity index over productive rearrangements. TCRdb re-hosts the immuneACCESS table, in-frame sequences only. Its copies lack some clones; in the studies checked, an unresolved V gene accounts for under half of them, and the cause for the rest is not known. V, J and clone size are those of that table, while D and trimming were read from the DNA. This sample comprises over 130,000 clones, approximately 90% of them detected only once. The ten top clones hold 25% to 30% of the sample.

The sample originates from a study of blood T cell repertoires in COVID-19 (dated by TCRdb to about 2020). About the investigation overall: Samples covering the acute and convalescent phases of COVID-19 were provided by collaborators in the United States, Italy and Spain. The material from the prospective study consisted of cDNA or gDNA derived from T cells, B-cell-depleted T cells, or PBMCs. Deeply sampled blood TCRbeta repertoires from subjects exposed to, actively infected with, or recovered from COVID-19 were included in the dataset. The repertoires were made available in a free public database intended to serve as a resource for research on the immune response to SARS-CoV-2. The samples were drawn from the first 160 participants of the ongoing ImmuneRACE study and from 1,200 or so subjects provided by 6 global collaborators. The sample metadata nearly always contained a de-identified subject ID, COVID-19 status, age in years and sex. HLA class I and class II types, where available, came from metadata supplied by the sample provider rather than from assay-based typing.

The paper as a whole reports these results and caveats: Clinical and demographic metadata were provided uncurated, with the amount varying by source and participant.

Whole blood was collected in K2EDTA tubes by collaborating institutions according to the institutions' own protocols. Collaborator samples were shipped for TCRbeta analysis as frozen whole blood, isolated PBMCs, or DNA extracted from either sample type. Material: peripheral blood. The chain employs TRBV7-9 and TRBJ1-4; the D gene lacks a confident call. The origin of this receptor is a human donor in a cohort sampled during active COVID-19. The CDR3 protein is CASRRANEKLFF. The DNA is as follows: TGTGCCAGCCGAAGAGCTAATGAAAAACTGTTTTTT.